The next 20 T cell receptor beta chains were all read from a single sample in a study of blood T cell repertoires in COVID-19. Generated by immunoSEQ multiplex PCR, the TCRdb table keeps only in-frame clones and is missing some. Here the sample spans about 56,000 clones, more than 70% being singletons. Material: peripheral blood. These receptors were taken from a human donor in a cohort sampled during active COVID-19.

The chain employs TRBV7-7 and TRBJ2-5; 10 positions match TRBD1. Germline V gene data show CDR1 as SSHAT and CDR2 as FNYEAQ (reference sequence). The CDR3 loop spans 16 amino acids. The ends lost 2 bases at V and 4 bases at J; junction bases unmatched: 7. In DNA form, the CDR3 reads TGTGCCAGCAGCTTAATCGGGACAGGGGTGGGAGAGACCCAGTACTTC. Encoded protein: CASSLIGTGVGETQYF. The full variable domain, with the rest looked up from reference TRBV7-7 and TRBJ2-5, is GAGVSQSPRYKVTKRGQDVTLRCDPISSHATLYWYQQALGQGPEFLTYFNYEAQPDKSGLPSDRFSAERPEGSISTLTIQRTEQRDSAMYRCASSLIGTGVGETQYFGPGTRLLVL.

In DNA form, the CDR3 reads TGCAGCGTTACCGGGGTACCGAGCTCCTACGAGCAGTACTTC. Translated: CSVTGVPSSYEQYF. The genes are TRBV29-1 and TRBJ2-7; a weak D match, TRBD2 (5 bases). Trimming cost V 5 bases and J 0 bases, with 14 bases left between them. The germline CDR1 and CDR2 sequences are SQVTM and ANQGSEA. There are 14 residues in the CDR3.

The chain employs TRBV6-6 and TRBJ2-1, with TRBD1 as a possible D gene (7 bases). The CDR3 loop spans 14 amino acids. Germline CDR1 and CDR2: MNHNY and SVGAGI (reference sequence). The V end was cut by 11 bases, the J end by 5 bases, with 19 bases between. The CDR3 is CAGRGTATNNEQFF. The DNA for the CDR3 is TGTGCCGGCCGGGGGACAGCCACTAACAATGAGCAGTTCTTC.

The V call is TRBV5-6, the J call TRBJ1-4; 7 bases map to TRBD1. The CDR3 has 14 residues. In germline, CDR1 is SGHDT, CDR2 YYEEEE. Losses at the gene ends were 5 bases for V and 11 bases for J; bases not matched to a gene: 12. CDR3 region: CASRDGQAREKLFF. CDR3 DNA: TGTGCCAGCAGGGACGGACAGGCCAGGGAGAAACTGTTTTTT.

This chain joins TRBV6-5 and TRBJ2-6; TRBD1 aligns across 10 bases. Germline CDR1 MNHEY, CDR2 SVGAGI. The length of the CDR3 is 15 residues. V shed 10 bases, J shed 2 bases, and the junction held 5 bases outside the gene matches. CDR3 bases: TGTGCCACCCGGGACAGGGGAACTGGGGCCAACGTCCTGACTTTC. Its protein product is CATRDRGTGANVLTF.

This clone was counted a single time. V is TRBV5-1 and J is TRBJ2-3; 9 nucleotides match TRBD1. CDR1 is SGHRS, CDR2 YFSETQ, per germline. V gave up 0 bases and J gave up 6 bases; unmatched junction bases: 5. The CDR3 length is 15 residues. Written as DNA, the CDR3 is TGCGCCAGCAGCTTGGAGGGACAGGGAAGGGATACGCAGTATTTT. Amino acids: CASSLEGQGRDTQYF.

The chain has TRBV10-3 and TRBJ2-2, with 7 nucleotides matching TRBD1. J was trimmed by 1 base and V by 6 bases; bases with no gene match: 5. CDR1 is ENHRY, CDR2 SYGVKD, per germline. The CDR3 contains 15 residues. Here the CDR3 DNA reads TGTGCCATCAGCGTACAGGGGTTGAACACCGGGGAGCTGTTTTTT. It yields the protein CAISVQGLNTGELFF.

The V call is TRBV30, the J call TRBJ2-7; perhaps TRBD1 as D (6 bases). Germline lookup yields CDR1 GTSNPN and CDR2 SVGIG (reference sequence). V was cut by 0 bases and J by 3 bases, with 15 bases left in between. The CDR3 has 15 residues. The CDR3 loop reads CAWSVPEAGDYEQYF. The CDR3 coding sequence is TGTGCCTGGAGTGTACCCGAGGCAGGGGACTACGAGCAGTACTTC.

The chain employs TRBV28 and TRBJ2-7; the match to TRBD1 covers 8 bases. This CDR3 is built from 15 residues. Germline assignment: CDR1 MDHEN and CDR2 SYDVKM. J was trimmed by 6 bases and V by 6 bases; bases with no gene match: 13. CDR3: CASSFPGDRRVEQYF. The DNA for the CDR3 is TGTGCCAGCAGCTTCCCCGGGGACAGGCGCGTCGAGCAGTACTTC.

The V gene is TRBV6-2 or TRBV6-3, the J gene TRBJ2-5; D uncertain. The germline V gene has CDR1 MNHEY and CDR2 SVGEGT. V shed 6 bases and J shed 7 bases, with 12 bases lying between them. The CDR3 is 12 residues long. The CDR3, as DNA: TGTGCCAGCAGCCAAAACGGGTGGACCCAGTACTTC. This codes for CASSQNGWTQYF.

The rearrangement links TRBV2 to TRBJ2-1, with TRBD1 identical over 8 bases. V gave up 11 bases and J gave up 4 bases; unmatched junction bases: 7. In germline, CDR1 is SNHLY, CDR2 FYNNEI. This CDR3 contains 13 residues. CDR3 sequence reads: CAVQRQGYNEQFF. CDR3 DNA sequence: TGTGCCGTCCAGCGACAGGGGTACAATGAGCAGTTCTTC.

The J gene is TRBJ2-3, the V gene TRBV30; the match to TRBD1 covers 9 bases. From germline, CDR1 is GTSNPN and CDR2 SVGIG (reference sequence). CDR3 length: 19 residues. With V trimmed by 3 bases and J by 0 bases, 16 bases remained unmatched. CDR3 nucleotide sequence: TGTGCCTGGAGATTGGGTTCGGGGGACAGGGTAGGGAGCACAGATACGCAGTATTTT. Its translation is CAWRLGSGDRVGSTDTQYF.

CDR3 coding DNA: TGCGCCAGCAGCTTGGGGGCACTTGTTACCTACGAGCAGTACTTC. This codes for CASSLGALVTYEQYF. The chain has TRBV5-1 and TRBJ2-7; no clear D. Trimming stripped 0 bases from V and 2 bases from J, with 12 bases between. The CDR3 contains 15 residues. Germline CDR1 SGHRS, CDR2 YFSETQ.

This chain joins TRBV10-3 and TRBJ2-7, with D hard to call. The V end was cut by 9 bases, the J end by 3 bases, with 9 bases between. The V gene's germline CDR1 is ENHRY and CDR2 SYGVKD. The CDR3 length is 11 residues. The CDR3 bases are TGTGCCATATTAATAGACTACGAGCAGTACTTC. Translation: CAILIDYEQYF.

This chain uses TRBV6-2 or TRBV6-3 with TRBJ1-6, with 11 nucleotides matching TRBD1. Germline V lookup: CDR1 MNHEY, CDR2 SVGEGT. The CDR3 consists of 14 residues. Unmatched junction bases numbered 1, after V lost 5 bases and J lost 7 bases. The CDR3 reads CASSGTGGNSPLHF. For the CDR3, the DNA is TGTGCCAGCAGTGGGACAGGGGGGAATTCACCCCTCCACTTT.

The chain carries TRBV4-3 and TRBJ2-3, with a possible D match to TRBD2 (6 bases). The V end lost 2 bases, the J end lost 2 bases, and 14 bases lay between the germline ends. Per the germline V gene, CDR1 is LGHNA and CDR2 is YSLEER. The CDR3 is 16 residues long. DNA of the CDR3: TGCGCCAGCAGCCAACGAAATAGCGGTTTCACAGATACGCAGTATTTT. This sequence encodes CASSQRNSGFTDTQYF.

This sequence joins TRBV19 and TRBJ2-2; TRBD2 agrees at 9 bases. The germline V gene encodes CDR1 LNHDA and CDR2 SQIVND (reference sequence). Losses at the gene ends were 6 bases for V and 4 bases for J; bases not matched to a gene: 3. The length of the CDR3 is 14 residues. Here the CDR3 DNA reads TGTGCCAGTAGAGTACTAGCGGGCACCGGGGAGCTGTTTTTT. Protein sequence: CASRVLAGTGELFF.

V usage is TRBV6-2 or TRBV6-3 and J usage is TRBJ2-7; D is possibly TRBD2 (5 bases). V lost 5 bases to trimming and J lost 2 bases, with 19 bases between them. In germline, CDR1 is MNHEY, CDR2 SVGEGT. The CDR3 extends over 16 amino acids. CDR3 DNA: TGTGCCAGCAGTAATCCGACAAAGAGGGTCACCTACGAGCAGTACTTC. Translating gives CASSNPTKRVTYEQYF.

This chain uses TRBV14 with TRBJ2-3; TRBD1 matches 10 bases. Germline loops: CDR1 SGHDN, CDR2 FVKESK. This CDR3 is built from 16 residues. V shed 3 bases, J shed 1 base, and the junction held 4 bases outside the gene matches. CDR3 in amino acids: CASSHRQGAGTDTQYF. DNA for the CDR3: TGTGCCAGCAGCCATAGACAGGGGGCTGGCACAGATACGCAGTATTTT.

CDR3 loop: CASSSGGTGGYEQYF. DNA for the CDR3: TGCGCCAGCAGCTCGGGTGGGACAGGGGGATACGAGCAGTACTTC. This chain links TRBV5-1 with TRBJ2-7, with 11 bases lining up with TRBD1. Per germline, CDR1 SGHRS and CDR2 YFSETQ. The CDR3 consists of 15 residues. Trimming cost V 3 bases and J 4 bases; bases outside gene matches: 6. The full variable domain, its missing parts supplied by reference TRBV5-1 and TRBJ2-7, is KAGVTQTPRYLIKTRGQQVTLSCSPISGHRSVSWYQQTPGQGLQFLFEYFSETQRNKGNFPGRFSGRQFSNSRSEMNVSTLELGDSALYLCASSSGGTGGYEQYFGPGTRLTVT.